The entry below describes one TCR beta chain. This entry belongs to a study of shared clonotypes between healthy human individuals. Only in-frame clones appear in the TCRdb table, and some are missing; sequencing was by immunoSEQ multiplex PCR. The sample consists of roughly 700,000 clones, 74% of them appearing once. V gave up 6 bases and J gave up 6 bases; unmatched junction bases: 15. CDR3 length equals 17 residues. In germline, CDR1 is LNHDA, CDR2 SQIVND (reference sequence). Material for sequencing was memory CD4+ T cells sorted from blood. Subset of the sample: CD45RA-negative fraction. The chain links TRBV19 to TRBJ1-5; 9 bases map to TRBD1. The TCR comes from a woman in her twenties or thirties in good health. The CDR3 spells CASSPLDRGGLRQPQHF. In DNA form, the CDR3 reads TGTGCCAGTAGCCCTCTTGACAGGGGGGGTTTACGTCAGCCCCAGCATTTT.